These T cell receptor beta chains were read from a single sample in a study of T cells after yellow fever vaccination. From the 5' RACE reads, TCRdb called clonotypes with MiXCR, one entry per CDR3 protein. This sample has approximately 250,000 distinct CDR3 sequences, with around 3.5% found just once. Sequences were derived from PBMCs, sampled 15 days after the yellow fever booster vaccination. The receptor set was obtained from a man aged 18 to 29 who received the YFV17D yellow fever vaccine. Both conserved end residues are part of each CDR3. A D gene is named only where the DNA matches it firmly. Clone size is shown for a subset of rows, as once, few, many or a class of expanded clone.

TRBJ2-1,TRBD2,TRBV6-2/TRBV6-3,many,CASTGTSPNEQFF,TGTGCCAGCACCGGGACTAGCCCCAATGAGCAGTTCTTC
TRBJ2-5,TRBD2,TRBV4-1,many,CASSQVYLAGGPSQETQYF,TGCGCCAGCAGCCAAGTTTATCTAGCGGGGGGGCCTTCCCAAGAGACCCAGTACTTC
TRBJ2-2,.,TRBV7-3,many,CASSSSVGGTGELFF,TGTGCCAGCAGCTCCTCCGTAGGTGGAACCGGGGAGCTGTTTTTT
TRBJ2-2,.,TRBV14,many,CASSRLGATAGELFF,TGTGCCAGCAGCCGCCTGGGGGCGACGGCCGGGGAGCTGTTTTTT
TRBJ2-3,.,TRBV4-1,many,CASSLPLGAQDTQYF,TGCGCCAGCAGCCTCCCTCTCGGGGCCCAAGATACGCAGTATTTT
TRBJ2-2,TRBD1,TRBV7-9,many,CASSLPGRGQTGELFF,TGTGCCAGCAGCTTACCCGGCAGGGGGCAAACCGGGGAGCTGTTTTTT
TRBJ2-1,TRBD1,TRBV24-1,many,CATSGQINEQFF,TGTGCCACCTCGGGACAGATCAATGAGCAGTTCTTC
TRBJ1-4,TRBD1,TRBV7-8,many,CASRDRSNEKLFF,TGTGCCAGCAGGGACAGGAGCAATGAAAAACTGTTTTTT
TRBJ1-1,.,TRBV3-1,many,CASRVQGNTEAFF,TGTGCCAGCAGGGTCCAGGGGAACACTGAAGCTTTCTTT
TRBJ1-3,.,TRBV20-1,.,CSAYSAGTGNTIYF,TGCAGTGCTTATAGTGCGGGGACTGGAAACACCATATATTTT
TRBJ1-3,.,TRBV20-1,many,CSATPGSGNTIYF,TGCAGTGCTACCCCGGGCTCTGGAAACACCATATATTTT
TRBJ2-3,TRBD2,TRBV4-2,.,CASSGSAGGPDTQYF,TGTGCCAGCAGCGGATCAGCGGGGGGGCCAGATACGCAGTATTTT
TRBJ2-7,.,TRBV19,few,CASSVQGWGLEQYF,TGTGCCAGTAGTGTGCAGGGATGGGGGCTCGAGCAGTACTTC
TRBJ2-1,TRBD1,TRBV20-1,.,CSANQGVPYNEQFF,TGCAGTGCTAACCAGGGGGTCCCCTACAATGAGCAGTTCTTC
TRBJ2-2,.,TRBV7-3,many,CASSTRSGELFF,TGTGCCAGCAGCACTCGGAGCGGGGAGCTGTTTTTT
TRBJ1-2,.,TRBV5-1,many,CASSTGAGYKDGYTF,TGCGCCAGCTCAACCGGGGCCGGATATAAAGATGGCTACACCTTC
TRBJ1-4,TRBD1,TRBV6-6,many,CASSWTGGREKLFF,TGTGCCAGCAGTTGGACAGGGGGACGGGAAAAACTGTTTTTT
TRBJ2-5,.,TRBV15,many,CATSGRTVRETQYF,TGTGCCACCAGCGGCCGGACAGTGCGGGAGACCCAGTACTTC
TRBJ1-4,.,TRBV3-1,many,CASSQGRQGRTIF,TGTGCCAGCAGCCAAGGGCGCCAGGGGAGGACGATTTTT
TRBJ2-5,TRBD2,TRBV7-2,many,CASAWGLAKQETQYF,TGTGCCAGCGCGTGGGGACTAGCGAAACAAGAGACCCAGTACTTC
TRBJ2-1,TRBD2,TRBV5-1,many,CASNLGGEYNEQFF,TGCGCCAGCAACCTCGGGGGGGAGTACAATGAGCAGTTCTTC
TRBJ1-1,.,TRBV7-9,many,CASSPRAGQYTEAFF,TGTGCCAGCAGCCCCCGGGCAGGACAATACACTGAAGCTTTCTTT
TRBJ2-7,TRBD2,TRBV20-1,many,CSARVGGDEQYF,TGCAGTGCTAGAGTCGGGGGGGACGAGCAGTACTTC
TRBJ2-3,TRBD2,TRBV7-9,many,CASSTGTSVPPDTQYF,TGTGCCAGCAGTACCGGGACTAGCGTCCCTCCCGATACGCAGTATTTT
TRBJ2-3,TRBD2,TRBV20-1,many,CSATRGGQDTQYF,TGCAGTGCTACCCGGGGGGGCCAAGATACGCAGTATTTT
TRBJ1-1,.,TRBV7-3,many,CASSLYTVTAEAFF,TGTGCCAGCAGCTTATACACAGTTACCGCTGAAGCTTTCTTT
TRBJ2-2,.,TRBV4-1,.,CASSHSKGDTGELFF,TGCGCCAGCAGCCACAGCAAGGGTGACACCGGGGAGCTGTTTTTT
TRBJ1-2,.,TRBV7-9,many,CASSLETSFYGYTF,TGTGCCAGCAGCTTAGAAACCAGCTTCTATGGCTACACCTTC
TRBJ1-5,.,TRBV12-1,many,CASSLGEYRDTYQPQHF,TGTGCCAGCAGCTTAGGAGAGTACCGGGACACCTATCAGCCCCAGCATTTT
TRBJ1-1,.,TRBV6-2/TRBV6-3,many,CASSFPGSTEAFF,TGTGCCAGCAGTTTTCCGGGGAGCACTGAAGCTTTCTTT
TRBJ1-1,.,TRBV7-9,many,CASSFTRNTEAFF,TGTGCCAGCAGCTTCACGAGGAACACTGAAGCTTTCTTT
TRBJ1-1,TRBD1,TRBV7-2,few,CASSLNPLLGDRPNTEAFF,TGTGCCAGCAGCTTAAACCCCCTTTTGGGGGACAGACCGAACACTGAAGCTTTCTTT
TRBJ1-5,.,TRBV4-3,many,CASSQTSIGNQPQHF,TGCGCCAGCAGCCAAACTTCGATAGGGAATCAGCCCCAGCATTTT
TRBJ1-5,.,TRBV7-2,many,CASSLDGRPGNQPQHF,TGTGCCAGCAGCTTAGATGGTAGACCTGGCAATCAGCCCCAGCATTTT
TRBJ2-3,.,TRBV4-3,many,CASSQVPLTDTQYF,TGCGCCAGCAGCCAAGTCCCCCTCACAGATACGCAGTATTTT
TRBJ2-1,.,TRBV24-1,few,CATSAGRSYNEQFF,TGTGCCACCAGTGCGGGCAGATCCTACAATGAGCAGTTCTTC
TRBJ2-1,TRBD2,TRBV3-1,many,CASSQDPSGLGRLSYNEQFF,TGTGCCAGCAGCCAAGACCCCTCCGGACTAGGGAGGTTATCCTACAATGAGCAGTTCTTC
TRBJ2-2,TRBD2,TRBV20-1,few,CSADFAGDRGTGELFF,TGCAGTGCGGACTTTGCGGGGGACCGTGGCACCGGGGAGCTGTTTTTT
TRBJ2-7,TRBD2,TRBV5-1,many,CASSTERGSGEQYF,TGCGCCAGCAGCACCGAGCGGGGGTCGGGTGAGCAGTACTTC
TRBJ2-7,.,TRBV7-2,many,CASSTSRAGTYYEQYF,TGTGCCAGCAGCACATCTAGGGCGGGGACGTACTACGAGCAGTACTTC
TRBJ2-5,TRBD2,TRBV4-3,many,CASSRLAGGSKAQYF,TGCGCCAGCAGCCGACTAGCGGGGGGGTCAAAGGCCCAGTACTTC
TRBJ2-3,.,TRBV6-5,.,CASKPQGGTSAHF,TGTGCCAGCAAACCACAAGGGGGGACAAGTGCGCATTTT
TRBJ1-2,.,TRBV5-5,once,CASSLWAPADGYTF,TGTGCCAGCAGCTTGTGGGCCCCCGCGGATGGCTACACCTTC
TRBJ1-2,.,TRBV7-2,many,CASSLFQVDGYTF,TGTGCCAGCAGCTTATTCCAGGTTGATGGCTACACCTTC
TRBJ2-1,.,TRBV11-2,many,CASSLGTPRDEQFF,TGTGCCAGCAGCTTAGGGACACCCAGGGATGAGCAGTTCTTC
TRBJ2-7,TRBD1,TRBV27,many,CASGTGSYEQYF,TGTGCCAGTGGGACAGGATCCTACGAGCAGTACTTC
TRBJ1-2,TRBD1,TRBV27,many,CASSFLGTGGHGYTF,TGTGCCAGCAGTTTCCTGGGGACAGGGGGGCATGGCTACACCTTC
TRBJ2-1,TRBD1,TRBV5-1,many,CASSQVPGQGAGQFF,TGCGCCAGCAGCCAAGTCCCGGGACAGGGGGCAGGGCAGTTCTTC
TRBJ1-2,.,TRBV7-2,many,CASSPSARGLGYTF,TGTGCCAGCAGCCCATCCGCCCGGGGGTTGGGCTACACCTTC
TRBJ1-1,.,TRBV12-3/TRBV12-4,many,CASSTSGTGNTEAFF,TGTGCCAGCAGCACTAGTGGTACAGGGAATACTGAAGCTTTCTTT
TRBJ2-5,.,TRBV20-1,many,CSAGRPGAETQYF,TGCAGTGCTGGCCGGCCAGGGGCAGAGACCCAGTACTTC
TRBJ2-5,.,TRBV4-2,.,CASSQIGRSGQETQYF,TGTGCCAGCAGCCAGATCGGCCGGTCGGGGCAAGAGACCCAGTACTTC
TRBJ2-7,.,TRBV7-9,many,CASSLGTLAYEQYF,TGTGCCAGCAGCCTGGGGACACTGGCCTACGAGCAGTACTTC